The source of this T cell receptor beta chain is a study of blood T cell repertoires in COVID-19. The overall study: Samples taken during acute and convalescent COVID-19 were collected in the United States, Italy and Spain. The cDNA or gDNA used as material had been derived from T cells, B-cell-depleted T cells, or PBMCs.

J gave up 0 bases and V 6 bases, and 9 bases lay outside the gene matches. Germline CDR1 and CDR2: SNHLY and FYNNEI. The CDR3 spans 16 residues. Authors' processing steps: Amplification with reference gene primers provided the estimates of nucleated cell counts. TCRdb keeps only in-frame clones here, not all; method: immunoSEQ multiplex PCR. V and J calls and clone size are given by that table; D and trimming were obtained from the DNA. This sample carries about 260,000 clones, about 90% of them seen once, and the ten largest clones take about 2.2%. The J gene is TRBJ2-3, the V gene TRBV2, with 7 bases lining up with TRBD2. Sequenced material: peripheral blood. The sequence was obtained from a woman aged 45-65 years who had recovered from COVID-19. This CDR3 is CASSRDYPFSTDTQYF. For the CDR3, the DNA is TGTGCCAGCAGCCGGGACTACCCCTTCAGCACAGATACGCAGTATTTT.